One and the same sample provided the 25 T cell receptor beta chains below, sequenced in a study of T cells in Graves' hyperthyroidism and ophthalmopathy. Amplified TCR beta CDR3 regions derived from RNA transcripts. The HTBI set primed first-round TCR CDR3 RT-PCR. TCRdb re-called the multiplex PCR reads with MiXCR, one entry per CDR3 protein. The table shows 300,000 to 450,000 distinct CDR3 sequences, with 15% occurring only once. Sequencing was done on a sample of blood. The receptors come from a woman aged 25 to 45 with Graves' hyperthyroidism.

This clonotype has a single count. One end of the junction fails to match germline, which may point to a read error. The chain couples TRBV6-9 to TRBJ2-2; D may be TRBD2 (6 bases). Germline CDR1 reads MNHGY; CDR2 reads SVAAGI. The CDR3 runs to 17 residues. For the CDR3, the DNA is TGTGCCAGCAGTTATTTTCGCGGGGCCGCGAACACCGGGGAGCTGTCTTTT. Its protein product is CASSYFRGAANTGELSF.

This clonotype was observed a handful of times. The chain combines TRBV11-2 with TRBJ2-7; D is possibly TRBD1 or TRBD2 (5 bases each). CDR1 is SGHAT and CDR2 is FQNNGV in the germline V gene. The CDR3 is made up of 15 amino acids. The V end was cut by 3 bases, the J end by 0 bases, with 12 bases between. CDR3 region: CASSLTAVSSYEQYF. Here the CDR3 DNA reads TGTGCCAGCAGCTTGACAGCGGTCAGCTCCTACGAGCAGTACTTC.

This clonotype was recorded at least ten times. The genes are TRBV12-3 or TRBV12-4 and TRBJ1-1; unclear D gene. Trimming removed 5 bases at V and 1 base at J, with 5 bases between. This CDR3 spans 12 amino acids. The CDR3 loop is CASSLWNTEAFF. CDR3 nucleotides: TGTGCCAGCAGTCTATGGAACACTGAAGCTTTCTTT.

With respect to this clonotype: One base away lies a much larger clone, so this may be a sequencing read error. This rearrangement joins TRBV20-1 to TRBJ2-1; D perhaps matches TRBD1 (5 bases). TRBJ2-7 explains the end of the DNA better; the J call may be wrong. The germline V gene encodes CDR1 DFQATT and CDR2 SNEGSKA (reference sequence). There are 13 residues in the CDR3. The CDR3 DNA is TGCAGTGGTAGGGGTTCTGCCTACAATGAGCAGTACTTC. Amino acid sequence: CSGRGSAYNEQYF.

The V gene is TRBV7-2, the J gene TRBJ2-7; D unclear. The CDR3 spans 15 residues. The germline V and J ends were trimmed by 4 bases and 0 bases, with 13 bases remaining between them. In germline, CDR1 is SGHTA, CDR2 FQGNSA. CDR3 residues: CASSSQDGYSYEQYF. The DNA for the CDR3 is TGTGCCAGCAGCTCCCAGGACGGATACTCCTACGAGCAGTACTTC.

This clonotype was seen ten or more times. V gene TRBV11-2 combines with J gene TRBJ1-5, with D possibly TRBD1 on 5 matching bases. V lost 5 bases, J lost 2 bases, and 13 bases lay in between. The CDR3 sequence is 15 residues long. The V gene's germline CDR1 is SGHAT and CDR2 FQNNGV. The CDR3 here is CASSLRATGNQPQHF. The CDR3 coding sequence is TGTGCCAGCAGCCTCAGGGCGACGGGCAATCAGCCCCAGCATTTT.

V usage is TRBV25-1 and J usage is TRBJ1-1; 8 positions match TRBD1. Germline V gene data show CDR1 as MGHDK and CDR2 as SYGVNS. The CDR3 is made up of 16 amino acids. V lost 2 bases, J lost 3 bases, and 8 bases stayed unmatched. CDR3 DNA: TGTGCCAGCAGTGAACGGACAGGGAGTTATGACACTGAAGCTTTCTTT. It codes for CASSERTGSYDTEAFF. Full variable domain (missing parts from reference TRBV25-1 and TRBJ1-1): EADIYQTPRYLVIGTGKKITLECSQTMGHDKMYWYQQDPGMELHLIHYSYGVNSTEKGDLSSESTVSRIRTEHFPLTLESARPSHTSQYLCASSERTGSYDTEAFFGQGTRLTVV.

This clonotype was counted a few times. This chain links TRBV2 with TRBJ1-3, with 12 positions matching TRBD1. The CDR3 is 15 residues long. The V gene's germline CDR1 is SNHLY and CDR2 FYNNEI. With 7 bases clipped from V and 3 bases from J, the junction kept 4 bases outside the gene matches. The DNA of the CDR3 is TGTGCCAGCACCGGGACAGGGGGCGTTGGAAACACCATATATTTT. It specifies CASTGTGGVGNTIYF.

With regard to this clonotype: A single base separates this from a much larger clone, so it may be a read error. V and J are TRBV5-1 and TRBJ1-1; D perhaps matches TRBD1 (5 bases). Trimming pared 5 bases from V and 1 base from J, leaving 15 bases between. Germline assignment: CDR1 SGHRS and CDR2 YFSETQ. CDR3 size: 15 residues. DNA for the CDR3: TGCGCCAGCAGTCCACCGGCAGGACAGAACACTGAAGCTTTCTTT. This codes for CASSPPAGQNTEAFF.

Ten or more counts support this clonotype. The CDR3 bases are TGTGCCAGCACTAAGACAGACCCCTCTACTTATGGGGCCAACGTCCTGACTTTC. Its protein is CASTKTDPSTYGANVLTF. The chain joins TRBV18 to TRBJ2-6, with a weak D call TRBD1 (5 bases). Trimming shortened V by 8 bases and J by 3 bases, and 23 bases separated the two germline ends. The CDR3 spans 18 residues. Looked up from germline, CDR1 is KGHSH and CDR2 is LQKENI.

The rearrangement uses TRBV24-1 and TRBJ2-1, with TRBD1 matching over 9 bases. V trimming: 5 bases; J trimming: 5 bases; junction bases outside the gene matches: 6. CDR1 is KGHDR and CDR2 is SFDVKD in the germline V gene. The CDR3 runs to 15 residues. The CDR3 DNA reads as TGTGCCACCAGTGCCACCGGGACAGGGAACAATGAGCAGTTCTTC. It is translated as CATSATGTGNNEQFF.

The chain recombines TRBV7-2 with TRBJ1-2; D gene ambiguous. The CDR3 totals 13 residues. The V gene lost 8 bases and the J gene lost 6 bases, with 16 bases spanning the gap. The V gene's germline CDR1 is SGHTA and CDR2 FQGNSA. The CDR3 nucleotides are TGTGCCAGCCGCCATCAGAAAGACAATGGCTACACCTTC. Protein sequence: CASRHQKDNGYTF. Complete variable domain (other parts from reference TRBV7-2 and TRBJ1-2): GAGVSQSPSNKVTEKGKDVELRCDPISGHTALYWYRQSLGQGLEFLIYFQGNSAPDKSGLPSDRFSAERTGGSVSTLTIQRTQQEDSAVYLCASRHQKDNGYTFGSGTRLTVV.

Many counts were recorded for this clonotype. The chain employs TRBV3-1 and TRBJ1-1, with D hard to call. V was cut by 0 bases and J by 10 bases, with 12 bases left in between. The CDR3 is 13 amino acids. Germline V gives CDR1 LGHDT, CDR2 YNNKEL (reference sequence). This CDR3 reads CASSQDNRGLAFF. The DNA for the CDR3 is TGTGCCAGCAGCCAAGACAATAGAGGTCTAGCTTTCTTT.

This clonotype was seen a handful of times. This CDR3 is CASGTLEWGGELFF. CDR3 nucleotide sequence: TGTGCCAGCGGTACACTGGAGTGGGGCGGGGAGCTGTTTTTT. The J gene is TRBJ2-2, the V gene TRBV6-2 or TRBV6-3; D is undetermined. CDR1 is MNHEY and CDR2 is SVGEGT in the germline V gene. The CDR3 consists of 14 residues. Trimming left V 8 bases short and J 7 bases short, with 17 bases between.

This clonotype was counted between two and nine times. V usage is TRBV5-1 and J usage is TRBJ2-5; 12 positions agree with TRBD1. J lost 3 bases, V lost 4 bases, and 10 bases had no gene match. Germline CDR1 is SGHRS and CDR2 is YFSETQ. This CDR3 contains 17 residues. DNA for the CDR3: TGCGCCAGCAGCGCGTACCCGGGACAGGGGGCTAAAGAGACCCAGTACTTC. It translates to CASSAYPGQGAKETQYF.

The chain links TRBV5-1 to TRBJ1-2, with a tentative D call TRBD1 (5 bases). Germline values: CDR1 SGHRS, CDR2 YFSETQ. The V gene lost 4 bases and the J gene lost 2 bases, with 15 bases spanning the gap. The CDR3 covers 15 residues. CDR3: CASSPGDGGNYGYTF. The CDR3 nucleotides read TGCGCCAGCAGCCCCGGGGACGGCGGGAACTATGGCTACACCTTC.

This clonotype was seen many times. This sequence joins TRBV27 and TRBJ2-7; D is ambiguous. Between the trimmed V and J ends, which lost 2 bases and 3 bases, there was a span of 8 bases. Germline-derived CDR1 and CDR2 are MNHEY and SMNVEV (reference sequence). This CDR3 is 13 amino acids long. Written as DNA, the CDR3 is TGTGCCAGCAGTTTAGGGCAGCACTACGAGCAGTACTTC. Translated: CASSLGQHYEQYF.

The chain carries TRBV2 and TRBJ2-3; the match to TRBD1 covers 8 bases. The CDR3 sequence is 18 residues long. Losses at the gene ends were 3 bases for V and 0 bases for J; bases not matched to a gene: 11. The germline V gene encodes CDR1 SNHLY and CDR2 FYNNEI. The CDR3 sequence is CASSDPDRDPGSTDTQYF. The CDR3 DNA reads as TGTGCCAGCAGTGACCCGGACAGGGACCCTGGGAGCACAGATACGCAGTATTTT.

This CDR3 reads CASSQDGGHTYEQYF. The CDR3 coding sequence is TGTGCCAGCAGCCAAGATGGAGGGCACACCTACGAGCAGTACTTC. The chain joins TRBV4-2 to TRBJ2-7; TRBD2 might be the D (6 bases). This CDR3 is 15 amino acids long. The germline gives CDR1 LGHNA, CDR2 YNFKEQ. V lost 0 bases, J lost 2 bases, and 11 bases lay in between.

This clonotype was seen ten or more times. The chain is built from TRBV11-2 and TRBJ2-1; weak D call: TRBD2 (5 bases). Germline-derived CDR1 and CDR2 are SGHAT and FQNNGV. The CDR3 consists of 13 residues. V lost 5 bases, J lost 3 bases, and 8 bases lay in between. The CDR3 region is CASSPDYYNEQFF. The DNA for the CDR3 is TGTGCCAGCAGCCCAGACTACTACAATGAGCAGTTCTTC.

The table lists this clonotype with many counts. The J gene is TRBJ2-3, the V gene TRBV2; the D gene is possibly TRBD2 (5 bases). The germline V gene encodes CDR1 SNHLY and CDR2 FYNNEI. Between the trimmed V and J ends, which lost 6 bases and 4 bases, there was a span of 17 bases. This CDR3 is built from 15 residues. The CDR3 reads CASSETPSRADTQYF. CDR3 nucleotides: TGTGCCAGCAGCGAGACACCCTCGAGGGCAGATACGCAGTATTTT.

This clonotype was detected only a few times. The chain uses TRBV20-1 and TRBJ1-2; the D is unclear. CDR3 length: 14 amino acids. In germline, CDR1 is DFQATT, CDR2 SNEGSKA (reference sequence). Trimming took 1 base from V and 4 from J, leaving 13 bases between them. For the CDR3, the DNA is TGCAGTGCTAGAGTCCGGACCGTAACCTATGGCTACACCTTC. Translated: CSARVRTVTYGYTF.

The CDR3 here is CSARVSAGVGSGKYNEQFF. CDR3 nucleotides: TGCAGTGCTAGAGTTTCCGCAGGAGTGGGGAGCGGGAAATACAATGAGCAGTTCTTC. This chain connects TRBV20-1 to TRBJ2-1; 7 bases fit TRBD2. The ends lost 1 base at V and 4 bases at J; junction bases unmatched: 19. The V gene's germline CDR1 is DFQATT and CDR2 SNEGSKA (reference sequence). The CDR3 sequence is 19 residues long.

This clonotype has a count of ten or more. The V and J genes are TRBV29-1 and TRBJ2-2; the D call may be TRBD1 or TRBD2 (5 bases each). This CDR3 comprises 16 residues. V was clipped by 4 bases and J by 0 bases, with 15 bases between them. Germline lookup yields CDR1 SQVTM and CDR2 ANQGSEA. In DNA, the CDR3 is TGCAGCGTTGGGGACCCCGGGACGGCGAACACCGGGGAGCTGTTTTTT. Its protein product is CSVGDPGTANTGELFF.

There are many counts of this clonotype. The J gene is TRBJ2-7, the V gene TRBV18; D is ambiguous. CDR3 length: 16 residues. Germline lookup yields CDR1 KGHSH and CDR2 LQKENI. V lost 4 bases and J 0 bases, leaving 16 bases between the germline ends. The CDR3 DNA reads TGTGCCAGCTCACTAAATGTAGGGCACAGCTCCTACGAGCAGTACTTC. It translates to CASSLNVGHSSYEQYF. The full variable domain, its missing parts supplied by reference TRBV18 and TRBJ2-7, is NAGVMQNPRHLVRRRGQEARLRCSPMKGHSHVYWYRQLPEEGLKFMVYLQKENIIDESGMPKERFSAEFPKEGPSILRIQQVVRGDSAAYFCASSLNVGHSSYEQYFGPGTRLTVT.